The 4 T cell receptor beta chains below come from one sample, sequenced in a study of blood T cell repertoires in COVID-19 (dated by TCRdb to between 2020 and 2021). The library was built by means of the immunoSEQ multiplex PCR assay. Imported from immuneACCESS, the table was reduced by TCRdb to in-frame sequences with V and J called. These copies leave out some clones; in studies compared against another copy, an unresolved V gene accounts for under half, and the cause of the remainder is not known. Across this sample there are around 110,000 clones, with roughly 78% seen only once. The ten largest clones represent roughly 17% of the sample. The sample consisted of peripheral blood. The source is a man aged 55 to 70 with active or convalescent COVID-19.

This CDR3 is CASSRRGQASPLHF. In DNA, the CDR3 is TGTGCCAGCAGCCGGAGGGGGCAGGCTTCACCCCTCCACTTT. The V and J genes are TRBV3-1 (or the pseudogene TRBV3-2) and TRBJ1-6; the match to TRBD1 covers 7 bases. The germline V gene encodes CDR1 LGHDT and CDR2 YNNKEL (reference sequence). J lost 9 bases, V lost 4 bases, and 6 bases had no gene match. The CDR3 contains 14 residues.

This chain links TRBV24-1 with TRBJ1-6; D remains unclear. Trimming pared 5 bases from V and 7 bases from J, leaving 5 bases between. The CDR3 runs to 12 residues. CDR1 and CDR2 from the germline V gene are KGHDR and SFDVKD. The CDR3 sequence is CATSAGNSPLHF. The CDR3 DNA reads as TGTGCCACCAGTGCCGGGAATTCACCCCTCCACTTT.

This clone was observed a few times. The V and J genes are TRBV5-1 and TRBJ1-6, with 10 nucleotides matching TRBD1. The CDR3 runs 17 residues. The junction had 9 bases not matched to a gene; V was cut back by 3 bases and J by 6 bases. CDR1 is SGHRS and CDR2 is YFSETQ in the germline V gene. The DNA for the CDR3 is TGCGCCAGCAGCTCGATGCCTGGGACAGGGGCTAATTCACCCCTCCACTTT. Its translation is CASSSMPGTGANSPLHF.

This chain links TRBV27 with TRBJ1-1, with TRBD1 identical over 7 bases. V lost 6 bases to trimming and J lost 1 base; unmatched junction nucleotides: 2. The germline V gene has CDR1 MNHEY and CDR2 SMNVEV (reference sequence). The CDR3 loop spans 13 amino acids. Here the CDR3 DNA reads TGTGCCAGCAGGACAGGGACGAACACTGAAGCTTTCTTT. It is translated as CASRTGTNTEAFF.